This TCR beta chain came from a study of blood T cells in healthy people across ages. For the second PCR, which ran for 7 to 11 cycles, a sample-barcoded 5' primer and a J-beta primer mix were used. Each CDR3 protein is one row after TCRdb ran MiXCR on the 5' RACE reads. The sample has roughly 500,000 distinct CDR3 sequences, 25% to 30% seen once. Trimming left V 0 bases short and J 4 bases short, with 8 bases between. The CDR3 covers 14 residues. Germline loops: CDR1 MNHNY, CDR2 SVGAGI (reference sequence). The sequence was collected from an older woman in good health. The gene calls are TRBV6-6 and TRBJ2-3; D is undetermined. The sequenced sample consisted of blood. In DNA form, the CDR3 reads TGTGCCAGCAGTTACTCGATTGGGGCAGATACGCAGTATTTT. Protein: CASSYSIGADTQYF.